This entry features one T cell receptor (beta chain) sequence. Its antigen is as yet unknown. TCRdb reprocessed the reads with MiXCR, giving one entry per CDR3 protein. The sample holds approximately 730,000 distinct CDR3 sequences, just under 30% seen once. The source of the sample is a study of T cell repertoires in cytomegalovirus infection. For the study at large: In the study, CMV epitopes included recently identified HLA-C-restricted and well-studied HLA-B-restricted ones. Public TCR beta signatures marked donors with CMV infection and the matching HLA. The study's findings and limits: Pooled public TCR beta family frequency picked out CMV carriers with the relevant HLA. There were HLA-C-restricted CMV-specific TCR beta clonotypes dominating the ex vivo response.

This receptor was taken from a human donor in good health (CMV status not recorded). Some clones in this sample may be carry-over from other donors' samples. Sequenced here: cultured CD8+ T cells from PBMCs, sampled from culture after CMV antigen stimulation.

CDR3 sequence reads: CASGPGLNNQPQHF. CDR3 in DNA: TGTGCCAGCGGCCCAGGGCTTAACAATCAGCCCCAGCATTTT. V usage is TRBV27 and J usage is TRBJ1-5, with D possibly matching TRBD1 (5 bases). The CDR3 runs 14 residues. CDR1 is MNHEY and CDR2 is SMNVEV in the germline V gene (reference sequence). Deletions cut 8 bases from V and 3 bases from J, with 14 bases between.